A selection of T cell receptor beta chains follows, all from one sample in a study of spatial heterogeneity in lung cancer. TCRdb itself ran the 5' RACE reads through MiXCR, one entry per CDR3 protein. The sample yields over 50,000 distinct CDR3 sequences, roughly 5.9% seen once. The input for sequencing was PBMCs, taken at surgery. The receptors stem from a female donor with early-stage non-small cell lung cancer. Each CDR3 is given with its conserved first and last residue. D genes are given only for firm matches. Size is stated for part of the rows, as once, few or many counts, or as a class when the clone is expanded.

V	J	size	D	DNA	CDR3
TRBV12-3/TRBV12-4	TRBJ2-3	few	NA	TGTGCCAGCAAGACTGGGTATCACACAGATACGCAGTATTTT	CASKTGYHTDTQYF
TRBV5-5	TRBJ1-2	few	TRBD1	TGTGCCAGCAGCTTGGGACAGGGCGCCTTTGGCTACACCTTC	CASSLGQGAFGYTF
TRBV5-1	TRBJ2-2	many	TRBD1	TGCGCCAGCAGACCCCGGGACAGTGTAACCGGGGAGCTGTTTTTT	CASRPRDSVTGELFF
TRBV29-1	TRBJ1-2	NA	NA	TGCAGCGCAACCTTCGGTGGGGACCCCATATTCTATGGCTACACCTTC	CSATFGGDPIFYGYTF
TRBV7-3	TRBJ2-5	NA	TRBD1	TGTGCCAGCAGCTTAATAGGGACAGATCAAGAGACCCAGTACTTC	CASSLIGTDQETQYF
TRBV4-1	TRBJ2-4	many	NA	TGCGCCAGCAAAGGTGTCGCGGCCAAAAACATTCAGTACTTC	CASKGVAAKNIQYF
TRBV6-5	TRBJ2-1	few	NA	TGTGCCAGCAGTTACTCGGCGGGAAGCTACTCCTACAATGAGCAGTTCTTC	CASSYSAGSYSYNEQFF
TRBV4-1	TRBJ2-2	many	NA	TGCGCCAGCAGCCATGCCGACAGCAGGAACACCGGGGAGCTGTTTTTT	CASSHADSRNTGELFF
TRBV20-1	TRBJ2-3	few	TRBD2	TGCAGTGACCGACTAGCGGGGACAGATACGCAGTATTTT	CSDRLAGTDTQYF
TRBV19	TRBJ2-3	many	NA	TGTGCCAGTAGTATCGGAACTCCGCAGTATTTT	CASSIGTPQYF
TRBV19	TRBJ2-4	NA	TRBD2	TGTGCCAGTAGTACCCGCCTAGCGGGGGGGCTATTTGCCAAAAACATTCAGTACTTC	CASSTRLAGGLFAKNIQYF
TRBV5-1	TRBJ2-3	many	TRBD1	TGCGCCAGCAGCTTGACCCCGACAGGGGGCCGCGGGGATACGCAGTATTTT	CASSLTPTGGRGDTQYF
TRBV20-1	TRBJ2-5	NA	TRBD1	TGCAGTGCACCGGACAGGGACAGGCCCCAAGAGACCCAGTACTTC	CSAPDRDRPQETQYF
TRBV5-1	TRBJ1-1	many	NA	TGCGCCAGCAGCTTGTTAACAGGGTTGAACACTGAAGCTTTCTTT	CASSLLTGLNTEAFF
TRBV7-2	TRBJ2-3	many	TRBD2	TGTGCCAGCAGCACGACTAGCGGGGTTGGAGATACGCAGTATTTT	CASSTTSGVGDTQYF
TRBV29-1	TRBJ1-1	many	NA	TGCAGCGTCGTAAAGACAGGGAACACTGAAGCTTTCTTT	CSVVKTGNTEAFF
TRBV6-2/TRBV6-3	TRBJ2-1	many	NA	TGTGCCAGCAGTTACGCCCTGTCCAATGAGCAGTTCTTC	CASSYALSNEQFF
TRBV19	TRBJ2-1	few	TRBD2	TGTGCCAGTAGTATAACCGGGGGGACTATGAACAATGAGCAGTTCTTC	CASSITGGTMNNEQFF
TRBV7-3	TRBJ2-7	few	TRBD1	TGTGCCAGCAGCTTAGGGGTTTCAGGGGGAGAGGAGCAGTACTTC	CASSLGVSGGEEQYF
TRBV9	TRBJ1-2	few	NA	TGTGCCAGCGGGCCGTCAGGGCGCTACACCTTC	CASGPSGRYTF
TRBV5-1	TRBJ1-2	many	NA	TGCGCCAGCAGCTTCGTCGCGGGAAACTATGGCTACACCTTC	CASSFVAGNYGYTF
TRBV29-1	TRBJ2-7	many	NA	TGCAGCGTTGAACTAGGGGCTACCTACGAGCAGTACTTC	CSVELGATYEQYF
TRBV20-1	TRBJ2-1	many	NA	TGCAGTTCCCAAACTTCCCCCAGTAGCAATGAGCAGTTCTTC	CSSQTSPSSNEQFF
TRBV29-1	TRBJ1-1	NA	NA	TGCAGCGTTCGTCCTAGGGCCCAGAACACTGAAGCTTTCTTT	CSVRPRAQNTEAFF
TRBV25-1	TRBJ1-3	many	NA	TGTGCCAGCAGTGAAGGGGGTTCTGGAAACACCATATATTTT	CASSEGGSGNTIYF
TRBV4-1	TRBJ1-1	NA	NA	TGCGCCAGCAGCCAAGGAGGAGGGTTGAACACTGAAGCTTTCTTT	CASSQGGGLNTEAFF
TRBV7-9	TRBJ1-6	NA	TRBD1	TGTGCCAGCAGCCGACAGGGTGGTAATTCACCCCTCCACTTT	CASSRQGGNSPLHF
TRBV24-1	TRBJ2-1	many	NA	TGTGCCACCAGTGAGGGAGCAGGGAAGTCCAATGAGCAGTTCTTC	CATSEGAGKSNEQFF
TRBV6-2/TRBV6-3	TRBJ1-5	few	TRBD1	TGTGCCAGCAGGGGGACAGGGGAAGGTCAGCCCCAGCATTTT	CASRGTGEGQPQHF
TRBV6-6	TRBJ2-7	NA	TRBD1	TGTGCCAGCCAGACAGGGTTGTACTACGAGCAGTACTTC	CASQTGLYYEQYF
TRBV25-1	TRBJ1-3	many	TRBD1	TGTGCCAGCAGTCGGACAGGGAGTGGAAACACCATATATTTT	CASSRTGSGNTIYF
TRBV28	TRBJ1-4	many	NA	TGTGCCAGCAGTACCAGCACTGAAACTAATGAAAAACTGTTTTTT	CASSTSTETNEKLFF
TRBV6-2/TRBV6-3	TRBJ2-1	NA	TRBD2	TGTGCCAGCAGCGGAAGGATAGCGGGGGACTACAATGAGCAGTTCTTC	CASSGRIAGDYNEQFF
TRBV30	TRBJ1-2	NA	NA	TGTGCCTGGAGTGTAACGACGAGTGGCTACACCTTC	CAWSVTTSGYTF
TRBV27	TRBJ2-5	NA	TRBD2	TGTGCCAGGGGCTCAAGAGCGGGAGAGGGTCAGACCCAGTACTTC	CARGSRAGEGQTQYF
TRBV19	TRBJ2-1	few	TRBD2	TGTGCCAGCGGGGGGGCACATGAGCAGTTCTTC	CASGGAHEQFF
TRBV20-1	TRBJ2-6	few	NA	TGCAGTGCCCCTGTGGGGGGCTCTGGGGCCAACGTCCTGACTTTC	CSAPVGGSGANVLTF
TRBV7-7	TRBJ2-5	many	TRBD1	TGTGCTAGCAGCTTAGGCCCAGGGGGCCAAGAGACCCAGTACTTC	CASSLGPGGQETQYF
TRBV29-1	TRBJ2-1	many	TRBD2	TGCAGCCTCAGGGTTAGCGGGGGGAATGAGCAGTTCTTC	CSLRVSGGNEQFF
TRBV3-1	TRBJ1-6	few	NA	TGTGCCAGCAGCCAAGGTGTCAGTAATTCACCCCTCCACTTT	CASSQGVSNSPLHF